The source of this T cell receptor beta chain is a study of blood T cells in healthy people across ages. Study-wide background: Using template switching, researchers captured about one barcoded beta molecule for each two T cells.

Turning to this clonotype: The antigen is not known.

Trimming at V came to 6 bases and at J to 3 bases, leaving 4 bases not matched to a gene. This CDR3 comprises 13 residues. From germline, CDR1 is SGHTA and CDR2 FQGNSA. A second PCR, run for roughly 7 to 11 cycles, used a sample-barcoded 5' primer plus a J-beta primer mix. One entry per CDR3 protein results from TCRdb running MiXCR on the 5' RACE reads. The table shows 700,000 to 800,000 distinct CDR3 sequences, with roughly 41% occurring only once. Study results and limitations: Compared with aged donors, long-lived donors showed fewer expanded clones, suggesting selection. Without sorted subsets, naive and antigen-experienced compartments could not be conclusively compared.

The chain combines TRBV7-2 with TRBJ2-7, with 8 bases identical to TRBD1. The sequencing sample was made of blood. This receptor was obtained from a woman in her fifties or sixties in good health. The CDR3 is CASRSGTGYEQYF. DNA for the CDR3: TGTGCCAGCAGGTCCGGGACAGGCTACGAGCAGTACTTC.